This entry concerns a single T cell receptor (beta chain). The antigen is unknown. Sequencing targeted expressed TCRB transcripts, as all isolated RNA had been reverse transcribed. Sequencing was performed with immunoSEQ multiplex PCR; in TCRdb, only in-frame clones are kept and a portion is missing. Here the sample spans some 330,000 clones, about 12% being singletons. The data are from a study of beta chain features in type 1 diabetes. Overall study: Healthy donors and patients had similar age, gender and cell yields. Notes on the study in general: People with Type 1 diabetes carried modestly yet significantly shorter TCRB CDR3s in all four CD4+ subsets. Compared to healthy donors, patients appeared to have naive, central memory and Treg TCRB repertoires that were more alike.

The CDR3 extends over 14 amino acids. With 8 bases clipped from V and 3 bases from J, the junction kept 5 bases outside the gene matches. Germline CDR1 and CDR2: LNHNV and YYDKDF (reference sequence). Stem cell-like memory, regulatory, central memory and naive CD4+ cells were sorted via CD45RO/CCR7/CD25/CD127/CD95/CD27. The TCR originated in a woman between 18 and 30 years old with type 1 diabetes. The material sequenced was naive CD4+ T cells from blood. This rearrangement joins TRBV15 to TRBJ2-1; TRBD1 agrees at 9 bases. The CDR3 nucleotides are TGTGCCACCGGGGGACAGGGACGCTACAATGAGCAGTTCTTC. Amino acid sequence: CATGGQGRYNEQFF. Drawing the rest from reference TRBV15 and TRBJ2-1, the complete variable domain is DAMVIQNPRYQVTQFGKPVTLSCSQTLNHNVMYWYQQKSSQAPKLLFHYYDKDFNNEADTPDNFQSRRPNTSFCFLDIRSPGLGDTAMYLCATGGQGRYNEQFFGPGTRLTVL.